The 20 T cell receptor beta chains below all came from one sample that was sequenced in a study of blood T cell repertoires in COVID-19 (dated by TCRdb to 2018 to 2021). Library creation used the immunoSEQ multiplex PCR assay. TCRdb limited this immuneACCESS table to in-frame rearrangements with V and J called. A share of clones is missing; checked studies link under half to unresolved V genes, and the rest is unexplained. Within this sample are 250,000 or so clones, with over 70% of them counted one time only. The biggest ten clones account for over 3.5% of the sample. Sequencing input: PBMCs or T cells enriched from blood (not recorded which). All receptors derive from a woman aged 25 to 39 who had been exposed to COVID-19.

In its sample, this clone was seen once. The rearrangement links TRBV30 to TRBJ1-1; weak D call: TRBD1 (5 bases). Trimming pared 3 bases from V and 4 bases from J, leaving 12 bases between. The CDR3 length is 13 residues. Germline V gives CDR1 GTSNPN, CDR2 SVGIG (reference sequence). The CDR3 DNA sequence: TGTGCCTGGAGAGGGCAGGGAATCACTGAAGCTTTCTTT. Translated: CAWRGQGITEAFF.

J is TRBJ2-7 and V is TRBV2; D is unresolved. Per germline, CDR1 SNHLY and CDR2 FYNNEI. Trimming left V 4 bases short and J 5 bases short, with 3 bases between. The CDR3 has 10 amino acids. The CDR3 bases are TGTGCCAGCAGTGTCGACGAGCAGTACTTC. This sequence encodes CASSVDEQYF.

The rearrangement uses TRBV5-1 and TRBJ2-7; unclear D gene. CDR3 size: 15 residues. The V and J ends lost 0 bases and 4 bases respectively, with 14 bases between them. Germline loops: CDR1 SGHRS, CDR2 YFSETQ. The CDR3 reads CASSLAAGAGYEQYF. The CDR3 DNA follows: TGCGCCAGCAGCTTGGCAGCTGGAGCTGGTTACGAGCAGTACTTC.

The V and J genes are TRBV6-4 and TRBJ1-1; D uncertain. The germline V and J ends were trimmed by 4 bases and 0 bases, with 6 bases remaining between them. Germline CDR1 reads MRHNA; CDR2 reads SNTAGT. The CDR3 loop spans 13 amino acids. The CDR3 bases are TGTGCCAGCAGTGGAGAATTGAACACTGAAGCTTTCTTT. This gives the protein CASSGELNTEAFF.

The V gene is TRBV2, the J gene TRBJ1-1, with 7 bases aligning to TRBD1. The V gene end was trimmed by 5 bases and the J gene end by 6 bases; junction bases not matched to a gene: 12. CDR1 is SNHLY, CDR2 FYNNEI, per germline. This CDR3 has 15 residues. In DNA, the CDR3 is TGTGCCAGCAGTACACCGGGACAGCGGATGGCTGAAGCTTTCTTT. This sequence encodes CASSTPGQRMAEAFF.

The CDR3 region is CASSVSGAEYNEQFF. As DNA, the CDR3 is TGTGCCAGCAGCGTCTCGGGAGCGGAGTACAATGAGCAGTTCTTC. This chain joins TRBV9 and TRBJ2-1; maybe TRBD2 (6 bases). Trimming left V 2 bases short and J 4 bases short, with 13 bases between. CDR3 length equals 15 residues. Germline CDR1 reads SGDLS; CDR2 reads YYNGEE.

This chain's CDR3 is CASSWTQAVGGYTF. As DNA, the CDR3 is TGTGCCAGCAGCTGGACACAGGCCGTCGGCGGCTACACCTTC. V and J are TRBV11-2 and TRBJ1-2; the D gene is possibly TRBD1 (5 bases). This CDR3 has 14 amino acids. Germline assignment: CDR1 SGHAT and CDR2 FQNNGV. Trimming removed 4 bases at V and 8 bases at J, with 17 bases between. The variable domain in full, completed from reference TRBV11-2 and TRBJ1-2, reads EAGVAQSPRYKIIEKRQSVAFWCNPISGHATLYWYQQILGQGPKLLIQFQNNGVVDDSQLPKDRFSAERLKGVDSTLKIQPAKLEDSAVYLCASSWTQAVGGYTFGSGTRLTVV.

This sequence joins TRBV2 and TRBJ2-3, with D maybe TRBD1 (6 bases). V lost 2 bases to trimming and J lost 3 bases, with 9 bases between them. CDR1 is SNHLY, CDR2 FYNNEI, per germline. The CDR3 totals 14 residues. CDR3 coding DNA: TGTGCCAGCAGTGAAACAGGGATGACAGATACGCAGTATTTT. Residues: CASSETGMTDTQYF. Variable domain in full (rest from reference TRBV2 and TRBJ2-3): EPEVTQTPSHQVTQMGQEVILRCVPISNHLYFYWYRQILGQKVEFLVSFYNNEISEKSEIFDDQFSVERPDGSNFTLKIRSTKLEDSAMYFCASSETGMTDTQYFGPGTRLTVL.

This clone was seen just once. The chain couples TRBV7-3 to TRBJ2-3, with 8 bases fitting TRBD2. Germline V gene data show CDR1 as SGHTA and CDR2 as FQGTGA. Trimming took 5 bases from V and 4 from J; bases not matched to a gene: 8. The CDR3 covers 15 residues. The CDR3 DNA reads TGTGCCAGCAGCCCGAGCGGGAGTAGGGCAGATACGCAGTATTTT. Amino acid sequence: CASSPSGSRADTQYF.

The rearrangement uses TRBV6-5 and TRBJ1-1; D is ambiguous. Per the germline V gene, CDR1 is MNHEY and CDR2 is SVGAGI. The CDR3 totals 10 residues. Trimming took 8 bases from V and 11 from J, leaving 12 bases between them. The CDR3 DNA is TGTGCCAGCGCGGATTATGAGGCTTTCTTT. Protein product: CASADYEAFF.

The chain's CDR3 is CASSVDSFGELFF. CDR3 DNA: TGTGCCAGCAGCGTAGATAGCTTCGGGGAGCTGTTTTTT. The V call is TRBV9, the J call TRBJ2-2; D is ambiguous. CDR1 SGDLS and CDR2 YYNGEE come from the germline V gene. This CDR3 is 13 amino acids long. Trimming removed 0 bases from V and 7 bases from J, with 7 bases in between.

The chain employs TRBV2 and TRBJ2-7; 7 bases align to TRBD2. Trimming cost V 3 bases and J 3 bases; bases outside gene matches: 8. There are 15 residues in the CDR3. The germline gives CDR1 SNHLY, CDR2 FYNNEI. CDR3: CASSDPTSSFYEQYF. CDR3 DNA: TGTGCCAGCAGTGACCCGACTAGCAGCTTCTACGAGCAGTACTTC. Based on the CDR3 plus reference TRBV2 and TRBJ2-7, the full variable domain is EPEVTQTPSHQVTQMGQEVILRCVPISNHLYFYWYRQILGQKVEFLVSFYNNEISEKSEIFDDQFSVERPDGSNFTLKIRSTKLEDSAMYFCASSDPTSSFYEQYFGPGTRLTVT.

The chain has TRBV15 and TRBJ2-5; D possibly corresponds to TRBD2 (7 bases). Trimming shortened V by 3 bases and J by 3 bases, and 11 bases separated the two germline ends. This CDR3 has 14 residues. Per germline, CDR1 LNHNV and CDR2 YYDKDF (reference sequence). The CDR3 region is CATSREGGKETQYF. The CDR3 coding sequence is TGTGCCACCAGCAGGGAGGGGGGGAAAGAGACCCAGTACTTC.

This chain connects TRBV12-3 or TRBV12-4 to TRBJ1-2; D is perhaps TRBD1 (5 bases). V lost 5 bases, J lost 4 bases, and 11 bases lay in between. The CDR3 is 13 amino acids. Here the CDR3 DNA reads TGTGCCAGCAGTAAGACAGCCCCCTATGGCTACACCTTC. Translating it yields CASSKTAPYGYTF.

The CDR3 sequence is CASQTSGRAGELFF. The DNA of the CDR3 is TGTGCCAGCCAAACTAGCGGGAGGGCCGGGGAGCTGTTTTTT. The V and J genes are TRBV25-1 and TRBJ2-2; 13 bases line up with TRBD2. The CDR3 runs 14 residues. The V gene end was trimmed by 8 bases and the J gene end by 6 bases; junction bases not matched to a gene: 3. Germline loops: CDR1 MGHDK, CDR2 SYGVNS.

The chain carries TRBV6-6 and TRBJ2-1, with 11 bases matching TRBD2. Per the germline V gene, CDR1 is MNHNY and CDR2 is SVGAGI (reference sequence). CDR3 length equals 18 residues. V lost 5 bases to trimming and J lost 4 bases; unmatched junction nucleotides: 13. This CDR3 reads CASSPRTSGWGGYNEQFF. The CDR3 DNA sequence: TGTGCCAGCAGTCCCCGGACTAGCGGGTGGGGGGGATACAATGAGCAGTTCTTC.

This sequence joins TRBV18 and TRBJ2-7; 8 bases map to TRBD2. The V segment lost 3 bases and the J segment 3 bases; nucleotides outside the gene matches: 7. The CDR3 consists of 15 residues. Germline CDR1 and CDR2: KGHSH and LQKENI. The CDR3 DNA reads as TGTGCCAGCTCACCTAGCGGGACGGCCGGCTACGAGCAGTACTTC. Amino acids: CASSPSGTAGYEQYF. The full variable domain, its missing parts supplied by reference TRBV18 and TRBJ2-7, is NAGVMQNPRHLVRRRGQEARLRCSPMKGHSHVYWYRQLPEEGLKFMVYLQKENIIDESGMPKERFSAEFPKEGPSILRIQQVVRGDSAAYFCASSPSGTAGYEQYFGPGTRLTVT.

The rearrangement links TRBV4-2 to TRBJ1-2; 7 bases map to TRBD1. V trimming: 4 bases; J trimming: 8 bases; junction bases outside the gene matches: 7. Per germline, CDR1 LGHNA and CDR2 YNFKEQ. The CDR3 loop spans 13 amino acids. The CDR3 reads CASSPITGVGYTF. In DNA form, the CDR3 reads TGTGCCAGCAGCCCTATTACAGGGGTCGGCTACACCTTC.

The chain links TRBV6-5 to TRBJ1-2; D gene ambiguous. In germline, CDR1 is MNHEY, CDR2 SVGAGI. The CDR3 extends over 12 amino acids. The V gene lost 8 bases and the J gene lost 2 bases, with 9 bases spanning the gap. CDR3 sequence (DNA): TGTGCCAGCTCTGGGCTGAACTATGGCTACACCTTC. The encoded protein is CASSGLNYGYTF.

The chain couples TRBV10-2 to TRBJ1-2; the D is unclear. Trimming shortened V by 3 bases and J by 3 bases, and 2 bases separated the two germline ends. From germline, CDR1 is WSHSY and CDR2 SAAADI. This CDR3 comprises 11 residues. In nucleotides, the CDR3 is TGCGCCAGCAGTGACGACTATGGCTACACCTTC. Its protein product is CASSDDYGYTF.